These 29 T cell receptor beta chains share one sample of origin, sequenced in a study of T cell repertoires in cytomegalovirus infection. MiXCR, run by TCRdb on the reads, gives a single entry per CDR3 protein. Of roughly 640,000 distinct CDR3 sequences listed, 20% to 25% are singletons. Material: CD8+ T cells from PBMCs. Receptors were obtained from a human donor in good health (CMV status not recorded). Some clones in this sample may be carry-over from other donors' samples.

This clonotype came up a few times. This chain joins TRBV7-9 and TRBJ2-3; D is possibly TRBD1 or TRBD2 (5 bases each). Germline assignment: CDR1 SEHNR and CDR2 FQNEAQ (reference sequence). This CDR3 has 17 residues. Trimming shortened V by 0 bases and J by 2 bases, and 15 bases separated the two germline ends. This CDR3 reads CASSLALTGLYTDTQYF. For the CDR3, the DNA is TGTGCCAGCAGCTTAGCGCTCACAGGACTTTACACAGATACGCAGTATTTT.

This clonotype was seen repeatedly, ten times or more. As DNA, the CDR3 is TGTGCTAGTGGTTTGTCGGACACAACCACTCGGTTCTTC. Its protein product is CASGLSDTTTRFF. The chain combines TRBV12-5 with TRBJ2-1, with D tentatively TRBD1 (5 bases). The germline V and J ends were trimmed by 2 bases and 15 bases, with 17 bases remaining between them. This CDR3 comprises 13 residues. From germline, CDR1 is LGHNT and CDR2 FRNRAP.

Points on this clonotype: It may be a read error: a sequence one base away is much more abundant. In DNA form, the CDR3 reads TGTGCCAACAGTTACTCGGCGGGGGGTCTGAACACCGGGGAGCTGTTTTTT. This gives the protein CANSYSAGGLNTGELFF. The chain has TRBV6-8 and TRBJ2-2; 8 nucleotides align to TRBD2. Germline assignment: CDR1 MNHGY and CDR2 SAAAGT. The CDR3 is made up of 17 amino acids.

The gene calls are TRBV28 and TRBJ2-3, with 8 bases lining up with TRBD2. Per the germline V gene, CDR1 is MDHEN and CDR2 is SYDVKM. The trim removed 7 bases at V and 6 bases at J, leaving 21 bases unmatched. This CDR3 comprises 18 residues. The CDR3 is CASTPDPPRGGPGDTQYF. In nucleotides, the CDR3 is TGTGCCAGCACCCCTGACCCCCCCCGCGGGGGGCCGGGCGATACGCAGTATTTT.

On this clonotype: The CDR3 does not close with the conserved phenylalanine or tryptophan, likely indicating a read error. This chain connects TRBV7-6 to TRBJ2-7; D perhaps matches TRBD2 (6 bases). This CDR3 region has 13 residues. V lost 6 bases and J lost 4, with 13 bases in between. Germline values: CDR1 SGHVS, CDR2 FNYEAQ. The CDR3 bases are TGTGCCAGCAGGGCGCGCGGGGAGTACGAGCAGTACTCC. Its translation is CASRARGEYEQYS.

This clonotype was counted many times. The chain joins TRBV7-9 to TRBJ2-7; the match to TRBD1 covers 11 bases. Looked up from germline, CDR1 is SEHNR and CDR2 is FQNEAQ (reference sequence). The V and J ends lost 6 bases and 5 bases, in that order; junction bases with no gene match: 12. This CDR3 comprises 16 residues. This chain's CDR3 is CASRHGTGGRWDEQYF. The CDR3 coding sequence is TGTGCCAGCAGACATGGGACAGGGGGTCGTTGGGACGAGCAGTACTTC.

This chain joins TRBV7-2 and TRBJ2-7, with 10 bases that match TRBD1. Trimming took 2 bases from V and 0 from J; bases not matched to a gene: 4. Germline lookup yields CDR1 SGHTA and CDR2 FQGNSA. The CDR3 sequence is 16 residues long. The CDR3 is CASSLRGQGSSYEQYF. Written as DNA, the CDR3 is TGTGCCAGCAGCTTAAGGGGACAGGGGAGCTCCTACGAGCAGTACTTC.

This clonotype appeared a few times. CDR3 sequence reads: CASSLGVLGDHEQFF. CDR3 bases: TGTGCCAGCAGCTTAGGGGTTTTAGGAGACCATGAGCAGTTCTTC. V and J are TRBV7-9 and TRBJ2-1; D is unresolved. With 1 base removed from V and 8 bases from J, the gap between germline ends came to 15 bases. Germline V gene data show CDR1 as SEHNR and CDR2 as FQNEAQ (reference sequence). The CDR3 covers 15 residues.

This clonotype was seen many times. The chain is built from TRBV11-1 and TRBJ2-7, with a tentative D call TRBD1 (5 bases). The length of the CDR3 is 17 residues. V lost 1 base and J 3 bases, leaving 19 bases between the germline ends. In germline, CDR1 is SGHAT, CDR2 FQDESV (reference sequence). CDR3 residues: CASSLDGHKYYNYEQYF. CDR3 bases: TGTGCCAGCAGCTTAGATGGACACAAATATTATAACTACGAGCAGTACTTC.

This clonotype was counted many times. V gene TRBV28 combines with J gene TRBJ1-1, with TRBD1 as a possible D gene (5 bases). Germline-derived CDR1 and CDR2 are MDHEN and SYDVKM. The V gene lost 6 bases and the J gene lost 11 bases, with 19 bases spanning the gap. The CDR3 sequence is 13 residues long. The DNA for the CDR3 is TGTGCCAGCAGACCCGGGACGGATTCGTGGGCTTTCTTT. This translates into CASRPGTDSWAFF.

This chain uses TRBV6-1 with TRBJ2-1, with 7 bases identical to TRBD1. The V segment lost 6 bases and the J segment 4 bases; nucleotides outside the gene matches: 3. There are 13 residues in the CDR3. Germline loops: CDR1 MNHNS, CDR2 SASEGT. The CDR3 DNA is TGTGCCAGCAGATTGGGACAGTACAATGAGCAGTTCTTC. This codes for CASRLGQYNEQFF.

This clonotype appeared many times. This rearrangement joins TRBV4-3 to TRBJ2-5; the D gene could be TRBD1 or TRBD2 (6 bases each). Trimming took 3 bases from V and 4 from J, leaving 12 bases between them. In germline, CDR1 is LGHNA, CDR2 YSLEER. CDR3 size: 14 residues. The CDR3 DNA reads TGCGCCAGCAGCCAGAGAGGGGGGCGAGAGACCCAGTACTTC. Translating gives CASSQRGGRETQYF.

The chain employs TRBV28 and TRBJ1-1, with a possible D match to TRBD1 (5 bases). CDR1 and CDR2 (germline): MDHEN, SYDVKM. The length of the CDR3 is 16 residues. The V end lost 3 bases, the J end lost 4 bases, and 18 bases lay between the germline ends. CDR3 sequence: CASSFSGTPLATEAFF. The CDR3 DNA is TGTGCCAGCAGTTTTTCCGGGACTCCGTTGGCCACTGAAGCTTTCTTT.

To note about this clonotype: Compared with germline, one end of the junction differs, possibly owing to a read error. The rearrangement uses TRBV7-6 and TRBJ2-1, with unresolved D. The CDR3 contains 15 residues. CDR1 and CDR2 from the germline V gene are SGHVS and FNYEAQ. CDR3 nucleotide sequence: TGTGCCAACAGCTTAGTCGGCGGCTCCTACAATGAGCAGTTCTTC. Translation: CANSLVGGSYNEQFF. The variable domain in full, completed from reference TRBV7-6 and TRBJ2-1, reads GAGVSQSPRYKVTKRGQDVALRCDPISGHVSLYWYRQALGQGPEFLTYFNYEAQQDKSGLPNDRFSAERPEGSISTLTIQRTEQRDSAMYRCANSLVGGSYNEQFFGPGTRLTVL.

This chain connects TRBV2 to TRBJ1-2; D is uncertain. V dropped 3 bases and J dropped 6 bases, with 8 bases sitting between them. This CDR3 spans 12 amino acids. CDR1 SNHLY and CDR2 FYNNEI come from the germline V gene. The CDR3, as DNA: TGTGCCAGCAGTGACTTCGACCATGGCTACACCTTC. Translating it yields CASSDFDHGYTF.

V and J are TRBV6-8 and TRBJ2-3; D is ambiguous. The CDR3 consists of 16 residues. Germline loops: CDR1 MNHGY, CDR2 SAAAGT. The ends were cut back, 0 bases at V and 0 bases at J, with 10 bases in the middle. The CDR3 coding sequence is TGTGCCAGCAGTTACTCGACACAATCTAGCACAGATACGCAGTATTTT. Its translation is CASSYSTQSSTDTQYF.

Of note for this clonotype: This sequence may be a read error, since a much larger clone differs from it by one base. The chain combines TRBV28 with TRBJ2-7; the D is unclear. There are 12 residues in the CDR3. CDR1 is MDHEN and CDR2 is SYDVKM in the germline V gene. This chain's CDR3 is CAGSAGSYEQYV. The CDR3 coding sequence is TGTGCCGGCAGTGCTGGTTCGTACGAGCAGTACGTC.

This clonotype showed up many times. The rearrangement uses TRBV7-8 and TRBJ2-5; D is unresolved. V lost 4 bases, J lost 1 base, and 13 bases lay in between. The CDR3 runs to 15 residues. CDR1 and CDR2 from the germline V gene are SGHVS and FQNEAQ. The CDR3 nucleotides are TGTGCCAGCAGCTGGTTGGGTACAGTCCAAGAGACCCAGTACTTC. This encodes CASSWLGTVQETQYF.

The sample holds many counts of this clonotype. The chain combines TRBV4-3 with TRBJ2-3, with TRBD2 matching over 11 bases. The V gene end was trimmed by 0 bases and the J gene end by 2 bases; junction bases not matched to a gene: 4. The CDR3 consists of 17 residues. Germline assignment: CDR1 LGHNA and CDR2 YSLEER. The DNA for the CDR3 is TGCGCCAGCAGCCAAGAGGGGACTAGCGGCCTCACAGATACGCAGTATTTT. Its translation is CASSQEGTSGLTDTQYF.

This clonotype showed up just a few times. The chain is built from TRBV7-9 and TRBJ1-2, with D tentatively TRBD1 (5 bases). Trimming left V 1 base short and J 7 bases short, with 16 bases between. Germline CDR1 is SEHNR and CDR2 is FQNEAQ (reference sequence). This CDR3 is 15 amino acids long. CDR3 DNA sequence: TGTGCCAGCAGCTTAGTAGGGGCCAACTCGGTTGGCTACACCTTC. Translating gives CASSLVGANSVGYTF.

This clonotype was seen many times. The V call is TRBV6-2 or TRBV6-3, the J call TRBJ2-2; D is ambiguous. In germline, CDR1 is MNHEY, CDR2 SVGEGT. The CDR3 contains 13 residues. V was trimmed by 2 bases and J by 1 base, leaving 2 bases between them. The CDR3: CASSYMNTGELFF. CDR3 coding DNA: TGTGCCAGCAGTTACATGAACACCGGGGAGCTGTTTTTT.

This clonotype has only a few counts. The V gene is TRBV20-1, the J gene TRBJ2-1; 9 nucleotides align to TRBD2. CDR1 and CDR2 from the germline V gene are DFQATT and SNEGSKA (reference sequence). V lost 2 bases, J lost 1 base, and 6 bases stayed unmatched. CDR3 size: 16 residues. The DNA for the CDR3 is TGCAGTGCTAGACTAGCGGGGCTAGGTTCCTACAATGAGCAGTTCTTC. Translation: CSARLAGLGSYNEQFF.

This chain links TRBV6-1 with TRBJ1-1; weak D call: TRBD1 (6 bases). Germline V gene data show CDR1 as MNHNS and CDR2 as SASEGT. The CDR3 is made up of 13 amino acids. Trimming took off 4 bases at V and 5 bases at J, with 11 bases between the two ends. The CDR3: CASSGNRVTEAFF. In DNA, the CDR3 is TGTGCCAGCAGTGGAAACAGGGTTACTGAAGCTTTCTTT.

This clonotype was detected ten times or more. The gene calls are TRBV5-4 and TRBJ1-1; no clear D gene. The CDR3 covers 12 residues. Between the trimmed V and J ends, which lost 2 bases and 2 bases, there was a span of 4 bases. The germline V gene encodes CDR1 SGHNT and CDR2 YYREEE (reference sequence). The CDR3 here is CASSFHNTEAFF. The CDR3 DNA sequence: TGTGCCAGCAGCTTCCATAACACTGAAGCTTTCTTT.

There are many counts of this clonotype. The chain links TRBV7-6 to TRBJ2-1; D ambiguous. The CDR3 extends over 14 amino acids. V lost 1 base, J lost 4 bases, and 8 bases lay in between. CDR1 SGHVS and CDR2 FNYEAQ come from the germline V gene. The CDR3: CASSLEAGYNEQFF. CDR3 nucleotides: TGTGCCAGCAGCTTAGAGGCCGGTTACAATGAGCAGTTCTTC. Full variable domain (rest looked up from reference TRBV7-6 and TRBJ2-1): GAGVSQSPRYKVTKRGQDVALRCDPISGHVSLYWYRQALGQGPEFLTYFNYEAQQDKSGLPNDRFSAERPEGSISTLTIQRTEQRDSAMYRCASSLEAGYNEQFFGPGTRLTVL.

J is TRBJ2-6 and V is TRBV6-1; D remains ambiguous. Trimming took off 3 bases at V and 2 bases at J, with 11 bases between the two ends. The CDR3 has 16 residues. Germline V gene lookup returns CDR1 MNHNS and CDR2 SASEGT. The CDR3 here is CASSEDWDAGANVLTF. CDR3 DNA: TGTGCCAGCAGTGAGGATTGGGATGCTGGGGCCAACGTCCTGACTTTC.

The V and J genes are TRBV29-1 and TRBJ1-1; D perhaps matches TRBD1 (5 bases). This CDR3 comprises 13 residues. The germline V and J ends were trimmed by 6 bases and 0 bases, with 11 bases remaining between them. Germline-derived CDR1 and CDR2 are SQVTM and ANQGSEA. DNA of the CDR3: TGCAGCGTGCTGACAGCCTTGAACACTGAAGCTTTCTTT. Amino acid sequence: CSVLTALNTEAFF.

This clonotype was seen a handful of times. The chain has TRBV5-1 and TRBJ2-1, with TRBD1 matching 9 bases. This CDR3 has 14 residues. Germline V gives CDR1 SGHRS, CDR2 YFSETQ. The trim removed 5 bases at V and 4 bases at J, leaving 4 bases unmatched. In nucleotides, the CDR3 is TGCGCCAGCAGTAGGGACAGGGTATACAATGAGCAGTTCTTC. Its translation is CASSRDRVYNEQFF.

This clonotype was seen a few times. DNA for the CDR3: TGCAGTGCCGAGGCCACTAGCGGGGGGCCCCCTCAGTACAATGAGCAGTTCTTC. Translation: CSAEATSGGPPQYNEQFF. This chain uses TRBV20-1 with TRBJ2-1, with 12 bases aligning to TRBD2. CDR3 length: 18 residues. Trimming cost V 6 bases and J 4 bases; bases outside gene matches: 16. Germline V lookup: CDR1 DFQATT, CDR2 SNEGSKA (reference sequence).